This T cell receptor (beta chain) derives from a study of siplizumab effects on memory and regulatory T cells. Whole-study results and caveats: Naive-or-memory phenotypes were unassignable for roughly 80-96% of proliferating CD4+ or CD8+ clones.

The V end was cut by 6 bases, the J end by 0 bases, with 9 bases between. Germline CDR1 SGHVS, CDR2 FNYEAQ. This CDR3 contains 14 residues. This clone was picked up one time. Its specificity is unknown. Repertoires were generated with immunoSEQ multiplex PCR, while TCRdb's copy carries only in-frame clones and drops some. The sample lists about 110,000 clones; roughly 89% were seen once. The sample taken for sequencing was CD4+ T cells sorted from blood. V gene TRBV7-6 combines with J gene TRBJ1-3; D remains ambiguous. The TCR was taken from a human donor in good health. The CDR3 reads CASSYTYSGNTIYF. The CDR3 DNA sequence: TGTGCCAGCAGTTATACGTACTCTGGAAACACCATATATTTT.